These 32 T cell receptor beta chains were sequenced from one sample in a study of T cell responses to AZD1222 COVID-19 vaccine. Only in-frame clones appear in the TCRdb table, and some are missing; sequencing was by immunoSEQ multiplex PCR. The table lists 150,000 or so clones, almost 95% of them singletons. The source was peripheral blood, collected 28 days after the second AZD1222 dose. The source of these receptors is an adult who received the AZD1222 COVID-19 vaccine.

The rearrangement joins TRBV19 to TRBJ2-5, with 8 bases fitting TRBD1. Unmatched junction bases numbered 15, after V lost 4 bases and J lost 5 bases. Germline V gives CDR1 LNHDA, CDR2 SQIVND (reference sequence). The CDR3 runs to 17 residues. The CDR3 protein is CASSKGRDRSFSETQYF. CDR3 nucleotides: TGTGCCAGTAGTAAAGGCCGGGACAGGAGTTTTTCGGAGACCCAGTACTTC.

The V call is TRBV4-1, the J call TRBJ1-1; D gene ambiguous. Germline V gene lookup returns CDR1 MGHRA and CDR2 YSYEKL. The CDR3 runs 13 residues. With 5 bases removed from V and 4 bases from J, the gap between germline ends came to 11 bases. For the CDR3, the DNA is TGCGCCAGCAGCTTGCACGAGAGCACTGAAGCTTTCTTT. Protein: CASSLHESTEAFF.

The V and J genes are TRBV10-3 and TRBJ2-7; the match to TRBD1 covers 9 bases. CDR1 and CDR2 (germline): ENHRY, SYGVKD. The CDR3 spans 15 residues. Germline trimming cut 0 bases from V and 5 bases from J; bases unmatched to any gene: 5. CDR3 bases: TGTGCCATCAGTGAGTCGGGGACAGGGAGGCACGAGCAGTACTTC. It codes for CAISESGTGRHEQYF.

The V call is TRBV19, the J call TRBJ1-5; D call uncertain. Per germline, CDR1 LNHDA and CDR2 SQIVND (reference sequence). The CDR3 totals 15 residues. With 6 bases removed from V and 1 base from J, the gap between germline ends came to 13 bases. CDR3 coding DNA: TGTGCCAGTAGCCGGCTTTATGAGAGCAATCAGCCCCAGCATTTT. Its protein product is CASSRLYESNQPQHF.

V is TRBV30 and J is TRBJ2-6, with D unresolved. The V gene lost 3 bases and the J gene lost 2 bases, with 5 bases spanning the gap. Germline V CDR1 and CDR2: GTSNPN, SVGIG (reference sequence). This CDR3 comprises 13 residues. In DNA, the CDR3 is TGTGCCTGGAGCGCCACTGGGGCCAACGTCCTGACTTTC. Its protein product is CAWSATGANVLTF.

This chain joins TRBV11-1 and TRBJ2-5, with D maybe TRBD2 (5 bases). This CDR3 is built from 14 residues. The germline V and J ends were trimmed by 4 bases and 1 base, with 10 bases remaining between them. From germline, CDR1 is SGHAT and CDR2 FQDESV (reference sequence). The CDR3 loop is CASSSSRVQETQYF. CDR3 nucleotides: TGTGCCAGCAGCTCCTCGCGGGTCCAAGAGACCCAGTACTTC.

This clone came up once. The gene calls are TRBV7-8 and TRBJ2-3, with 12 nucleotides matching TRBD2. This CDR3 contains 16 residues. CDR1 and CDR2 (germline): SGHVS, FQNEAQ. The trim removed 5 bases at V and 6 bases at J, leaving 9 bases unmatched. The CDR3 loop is CASSERLAGVPDTQYF. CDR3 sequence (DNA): TGTGCCAGCAGCGAACGACTAGCGGGAGTCCCGGATACGCAGTATTTT.

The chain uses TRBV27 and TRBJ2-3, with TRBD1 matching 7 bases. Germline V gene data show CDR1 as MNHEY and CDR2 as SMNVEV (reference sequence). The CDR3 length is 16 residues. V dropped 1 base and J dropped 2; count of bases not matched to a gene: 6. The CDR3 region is CASSLLGTEITDTQYF. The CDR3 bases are TGTGCCAGCAGTTTATTGGGGACAGAGATCACAGATACGCAGTATTTT.

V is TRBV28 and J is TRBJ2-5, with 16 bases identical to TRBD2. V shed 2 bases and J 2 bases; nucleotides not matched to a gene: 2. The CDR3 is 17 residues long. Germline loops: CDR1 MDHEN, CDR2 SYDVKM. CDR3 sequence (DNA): TGTGCCAGCAGTTTAGGGACTAGCGGGAGGGATCAAGAGACCCAGTACTTC. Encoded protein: CASSLGTSGRDQETQYF.

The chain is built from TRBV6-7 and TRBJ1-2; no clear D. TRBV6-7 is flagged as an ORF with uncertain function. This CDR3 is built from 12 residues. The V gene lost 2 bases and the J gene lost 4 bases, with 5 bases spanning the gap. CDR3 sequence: CASSYSGYGYTF. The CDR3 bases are TGTGCCAGCAGTTACAGCGGCTATGGCTACACCTTC.

The CDR3 spells CSAGTGINSPLHF. DNA for the CDR3: TGCAGCGCCGGGACAGGGATCAATTCACCCCTCCACTTT. The chain joins TRBV29-1 to TRBJ1-6; 9 positions agree with TRBD1. The CDR3 covers 13 residues. Trimming took 7 bases from V and 7 from J; bases not matched to a gene: 5. Germline CDR1 and CDR2: SQVTM and ANQGSEA.

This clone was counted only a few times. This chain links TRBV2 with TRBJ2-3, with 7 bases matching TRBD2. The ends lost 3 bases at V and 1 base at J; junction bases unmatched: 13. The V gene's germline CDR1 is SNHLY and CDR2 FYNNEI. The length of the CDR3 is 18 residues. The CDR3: CASSDKGLRSGGTDTQYF. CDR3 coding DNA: TGTGCCAGCAGTGATAAGGGGTTAAGAAGCGGGGGCACAGATACGCAGTATTTT.

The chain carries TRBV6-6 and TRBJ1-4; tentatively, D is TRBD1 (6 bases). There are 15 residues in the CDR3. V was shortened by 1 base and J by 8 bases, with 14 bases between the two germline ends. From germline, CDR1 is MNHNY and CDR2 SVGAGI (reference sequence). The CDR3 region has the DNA TGTGCCAGCAGTTACTACGGACAGCAAAGGGAAAAACTGTTTTTT. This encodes CASSYYGQQREKLFF.

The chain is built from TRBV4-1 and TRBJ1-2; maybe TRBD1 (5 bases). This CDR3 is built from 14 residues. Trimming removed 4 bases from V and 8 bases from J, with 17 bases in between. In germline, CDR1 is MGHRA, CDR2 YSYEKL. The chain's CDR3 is CASSLEPGLWGYTF. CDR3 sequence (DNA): TGCGCCAGCAGCCTAGAGCCGGGACTGTGGGGCTACACCTTC.

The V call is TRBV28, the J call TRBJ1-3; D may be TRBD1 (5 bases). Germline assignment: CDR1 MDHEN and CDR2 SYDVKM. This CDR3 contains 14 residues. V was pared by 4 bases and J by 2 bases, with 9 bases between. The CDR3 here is CASSSGLPGNTIYF. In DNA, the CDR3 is TGTGCCAGCAGTTCGGGACTCCCTGGAAACACCATATATTTT. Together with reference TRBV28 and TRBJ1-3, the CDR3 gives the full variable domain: DVKVTQSSRYLVKRTGEKVFLECVQDMDHENMFWYRQDPGLGLRLIYFSYDVKMKEKGDIPEGYSVSREKKERFSLILESASTNQTSMYLCASSSGLPGNTIYFGEGSWLTVV.

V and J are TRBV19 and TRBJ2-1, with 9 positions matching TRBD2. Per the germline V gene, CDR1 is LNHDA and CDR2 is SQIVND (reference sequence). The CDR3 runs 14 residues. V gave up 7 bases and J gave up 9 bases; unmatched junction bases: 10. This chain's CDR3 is CASKAAGGGSEQFF. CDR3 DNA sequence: TGTGCCAGTAAAGCAGCGGGAGGTGGGAGTGAGCAGTTCTTC. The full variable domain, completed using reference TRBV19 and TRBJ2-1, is DGGITQSPKYLFRKEGQNVTLSCEQNLNHDAMYWYRQDPGQGLRLIYYSQIVNDFQKGDIAEGYSVSREKKESFPLTVTSAQKNPTAFYLCASKAAGGGSEQFFGPGTRLTVL.

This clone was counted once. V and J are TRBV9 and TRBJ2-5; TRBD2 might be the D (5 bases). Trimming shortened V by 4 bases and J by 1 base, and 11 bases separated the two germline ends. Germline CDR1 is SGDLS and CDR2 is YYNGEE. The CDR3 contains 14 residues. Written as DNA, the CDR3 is TGTGCCAGCAGCCCACGAGGAGGCCAAGAGACCCAGTACTTC. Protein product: CASSPRGGQETQYF. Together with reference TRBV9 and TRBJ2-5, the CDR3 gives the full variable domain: DSGVTQTPKHLITATGQRVTLRCSPRSGDLSVYWYQQSLDQGLQFLIQYYNGEERAKGNILERFSAQQFPDLHSELNLSSLELGDSALYFCASSPRGGQETQYFGPGTRLLVL.

CDR3 amino acids: CASSDKGSSYNEQFF. The DNA of the CDR3 is TGTGCCAGCAGTGACAAGGGGAGCTCCTACAATGAGCAGTTCTTC. The chain uses TRBV2 and TRBJ2-1; perhaps D is TRBD1 or TRBD2 (5 bases each). Trimming shortened V by 3 bases and J by 0 bases, and 9 bases separated the two germline ends. CDR3 length: 15 residues. The germline V gene encodes CDR1 SNHLY and CDR2 FYNNEI.

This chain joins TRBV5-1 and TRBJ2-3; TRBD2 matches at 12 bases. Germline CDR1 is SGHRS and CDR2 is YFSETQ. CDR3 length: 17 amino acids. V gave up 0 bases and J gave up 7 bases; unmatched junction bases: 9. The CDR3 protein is CASSLDLAGGNHHTQYF. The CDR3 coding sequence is TGCGCCAGCAGCTTGGACCTAGCGGGAGGGAACCACCATACGCAGTATTTT.

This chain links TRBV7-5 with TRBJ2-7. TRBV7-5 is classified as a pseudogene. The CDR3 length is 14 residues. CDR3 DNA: TGTGCCAGAGCCCTGGGACGTAGCTCCTACGAGCAGTACTTC. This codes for CARALGRSSYEQYF.

CDR3 nucleotides: TGTGCCAGCAGCCAGGGGACAGGGGTCTATGGCTACACCTTC. Translating gives CASSQGTGVYGYTF. V and J are TRBV4-2 and TRBJ1-2; TRBD1 aligns across 10 bases. V lost 3 bases, J lost 4 bases, and 2 bases stayed unmatched. Per the germline V gene, CDR1 is LGHNA and CDR2 is YNFKEQ. This CDR3 is 14 amino acids long.

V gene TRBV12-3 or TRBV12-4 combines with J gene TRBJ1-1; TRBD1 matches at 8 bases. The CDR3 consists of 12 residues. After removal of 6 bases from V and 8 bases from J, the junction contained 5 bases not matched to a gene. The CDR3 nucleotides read TGTGCCAGCAGCTGGGGGACAGGAGAAGCTTTCTTT. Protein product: CASSWGTGEAFF.

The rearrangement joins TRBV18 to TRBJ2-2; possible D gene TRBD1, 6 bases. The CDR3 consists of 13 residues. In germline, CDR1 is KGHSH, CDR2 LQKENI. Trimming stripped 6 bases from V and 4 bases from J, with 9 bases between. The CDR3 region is CASSGTPTGELFF. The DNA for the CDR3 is TGTGCCAGCTCGGGGACACCCACCGGGGAGCTGTTTTTT.

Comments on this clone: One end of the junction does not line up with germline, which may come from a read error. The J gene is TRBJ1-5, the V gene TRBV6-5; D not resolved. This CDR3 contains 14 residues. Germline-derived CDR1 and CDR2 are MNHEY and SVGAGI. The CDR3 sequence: CASTYSGRNQPQHF. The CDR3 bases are TGTGCCAGCACTTACTCAGGCAGGAATCAGCCCCAGCATTTT.

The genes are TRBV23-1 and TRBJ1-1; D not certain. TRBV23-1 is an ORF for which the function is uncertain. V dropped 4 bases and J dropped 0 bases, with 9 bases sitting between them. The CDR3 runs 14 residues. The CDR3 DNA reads TGCGCCAGCAGTCTCAACTCATTGAACACTGAAGCTTTCTTT. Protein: CASSLNSLNTEAFF.

The CDR3 loop is CASSFNRGSRQPQHF. The CDR3 DNA sequence: TGTGCCAGCAGTTTCAACAGGGGTTCTCGTCAGCCCCAGCATTTT. The chain recombines TRBV28 with TRBJ1-5, with 7 bases fitting TRBD1. This CDR3 has 15 residues. Germline lookup yields CDR1 MDHEN and CDR2 SYDVKM. After removal of 3 bases from V and 6 bases from J, the junction contained 8 bases not matched to a gene.

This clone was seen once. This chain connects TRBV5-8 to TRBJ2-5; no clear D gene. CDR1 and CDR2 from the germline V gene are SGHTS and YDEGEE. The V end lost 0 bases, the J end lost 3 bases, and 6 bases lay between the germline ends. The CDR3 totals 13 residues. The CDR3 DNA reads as TGTGCCAGCAGCTTGGGGACCGAAGAGACCCAGTACTTC. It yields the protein CASSLGTEETQYF.

The CDR3 bases are TGTGCCAGCAGTTTGATAGGGCGGAGCTATGGCTACACCTTC. As protein: CASSLIGRSYGYTF. The chain joins TRBV27 to TRBJ1-2, with D unresolved. In germline, CDR1 is MNHEY, CDR2 SMNVEV (reference sequence). Trimming left V 3 bases short and J 4 bases short, with 12 bases between. CDR3 length: 14 amino acids.

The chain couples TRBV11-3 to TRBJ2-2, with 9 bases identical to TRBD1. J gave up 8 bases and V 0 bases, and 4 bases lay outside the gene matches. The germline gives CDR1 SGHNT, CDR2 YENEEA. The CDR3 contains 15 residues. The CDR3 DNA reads TGTGCCAGCAGCTTAGACAAACAGGGGGCAGGGGAGCTGTTTTTT. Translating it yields CASSLDKQGAGELFF.

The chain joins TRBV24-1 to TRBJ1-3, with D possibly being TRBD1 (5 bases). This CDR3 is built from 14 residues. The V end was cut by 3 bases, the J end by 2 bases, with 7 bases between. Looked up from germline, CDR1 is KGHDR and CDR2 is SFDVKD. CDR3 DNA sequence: TGTGCCACCAGTGATGACAGTACTGGAAACACCATATATTTT. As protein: CATSDDSTGNTIYF.

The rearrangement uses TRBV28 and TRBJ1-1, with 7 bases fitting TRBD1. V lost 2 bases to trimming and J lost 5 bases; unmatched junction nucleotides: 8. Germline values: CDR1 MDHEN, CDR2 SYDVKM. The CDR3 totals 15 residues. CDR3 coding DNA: TGTGCCAGCAGTTTAGTGGACAGGTCCTGGACTGAAGCTTTCTTT. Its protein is CASSLVDRSWTEAFF.

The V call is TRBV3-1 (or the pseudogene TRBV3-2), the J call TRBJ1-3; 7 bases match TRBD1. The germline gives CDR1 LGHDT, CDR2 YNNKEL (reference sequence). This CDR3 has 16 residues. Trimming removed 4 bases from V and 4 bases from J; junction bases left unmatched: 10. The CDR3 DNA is TGTGCCAGCAGCCCGGGACAGCCCGTCTCGGGAAACACCATATATTTT. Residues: CASSPGQPVSGNTIYF.